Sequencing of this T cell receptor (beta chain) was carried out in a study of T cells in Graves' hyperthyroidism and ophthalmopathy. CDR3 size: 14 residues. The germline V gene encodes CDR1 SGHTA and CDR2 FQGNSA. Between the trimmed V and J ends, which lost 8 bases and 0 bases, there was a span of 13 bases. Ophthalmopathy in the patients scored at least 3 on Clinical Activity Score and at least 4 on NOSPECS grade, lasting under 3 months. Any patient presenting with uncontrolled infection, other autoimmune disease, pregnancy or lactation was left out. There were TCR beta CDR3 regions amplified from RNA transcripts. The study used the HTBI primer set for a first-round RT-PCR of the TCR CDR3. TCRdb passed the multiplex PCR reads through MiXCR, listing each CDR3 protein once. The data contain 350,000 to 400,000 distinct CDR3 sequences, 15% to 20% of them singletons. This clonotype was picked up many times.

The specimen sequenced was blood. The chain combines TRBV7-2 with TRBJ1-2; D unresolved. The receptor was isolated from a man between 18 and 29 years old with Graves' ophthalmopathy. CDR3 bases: TGTGCCAGCGGAAACAGACTAGCTAACTATGGCTACACCTTC. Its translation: CASGNRLANYGYTF.